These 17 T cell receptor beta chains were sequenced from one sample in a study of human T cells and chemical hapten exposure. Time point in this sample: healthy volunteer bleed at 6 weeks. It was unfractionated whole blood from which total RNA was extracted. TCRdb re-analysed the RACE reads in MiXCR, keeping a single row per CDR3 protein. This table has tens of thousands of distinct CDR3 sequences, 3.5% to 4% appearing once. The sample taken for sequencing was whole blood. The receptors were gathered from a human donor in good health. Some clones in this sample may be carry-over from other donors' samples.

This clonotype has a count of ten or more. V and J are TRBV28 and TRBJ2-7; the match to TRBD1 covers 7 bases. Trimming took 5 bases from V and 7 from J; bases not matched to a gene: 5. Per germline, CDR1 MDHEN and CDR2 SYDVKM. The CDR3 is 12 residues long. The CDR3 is CASSLATGEQYF. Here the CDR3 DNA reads TGTGCCAGCAGTCTCGCGACAGGGGAGCAGTACTTC.

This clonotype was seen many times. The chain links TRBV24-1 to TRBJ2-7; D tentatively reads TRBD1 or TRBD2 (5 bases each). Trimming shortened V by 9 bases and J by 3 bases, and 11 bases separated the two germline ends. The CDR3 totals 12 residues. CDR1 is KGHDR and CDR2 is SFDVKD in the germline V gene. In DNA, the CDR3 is TGTGCCACCGGGGGTACAGGCTACGAGCAGTACTTC. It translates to CATGGTGYEQYF.

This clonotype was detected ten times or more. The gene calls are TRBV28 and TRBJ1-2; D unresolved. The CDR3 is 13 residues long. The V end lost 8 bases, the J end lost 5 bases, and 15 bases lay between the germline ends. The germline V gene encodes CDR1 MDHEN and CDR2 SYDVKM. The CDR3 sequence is CASSLIYGYGYTF. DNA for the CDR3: TGTGCCAGCTCGCTTATATATGGGTATGGCTACACCTTC.

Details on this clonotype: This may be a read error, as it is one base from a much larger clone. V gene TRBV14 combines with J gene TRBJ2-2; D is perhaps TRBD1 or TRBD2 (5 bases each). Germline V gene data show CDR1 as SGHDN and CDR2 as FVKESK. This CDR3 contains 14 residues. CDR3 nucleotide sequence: TGTGCCAGCAGCCAAGCAGGTCGGGGCCCGGAGCTGTCTTTT. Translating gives CASSQAGRGPELSF.

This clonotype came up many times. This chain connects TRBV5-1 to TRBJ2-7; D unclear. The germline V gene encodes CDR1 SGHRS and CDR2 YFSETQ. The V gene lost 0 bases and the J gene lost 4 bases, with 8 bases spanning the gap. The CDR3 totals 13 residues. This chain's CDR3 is CASSLEREYEQYF. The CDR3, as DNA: TGCGCCAGCAGCTTGGAAAGGGAATACGAGCAGTACTTC.

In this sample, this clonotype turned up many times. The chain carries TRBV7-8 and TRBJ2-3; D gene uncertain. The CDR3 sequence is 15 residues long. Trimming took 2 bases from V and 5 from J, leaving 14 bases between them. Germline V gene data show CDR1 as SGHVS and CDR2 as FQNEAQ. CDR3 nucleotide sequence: TGTGCCAGCAGCTTAACGTTCCAAACCGAAGATACGCAGTATTTT. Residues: CASSLTFQTEDTQYF.

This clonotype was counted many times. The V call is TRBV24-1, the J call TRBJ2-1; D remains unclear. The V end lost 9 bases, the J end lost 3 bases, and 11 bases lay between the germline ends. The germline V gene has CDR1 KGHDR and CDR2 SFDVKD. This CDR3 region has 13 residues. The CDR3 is CATSTDNYNEQFF. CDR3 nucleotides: TGTGCCACCTCAACAGACAACTACAATGAGCAGTTCTTC.

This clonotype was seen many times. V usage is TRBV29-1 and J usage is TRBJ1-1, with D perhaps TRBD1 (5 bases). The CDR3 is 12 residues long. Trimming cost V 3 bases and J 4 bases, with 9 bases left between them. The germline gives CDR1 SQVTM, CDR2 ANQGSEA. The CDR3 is CSVEGVGTEAFF. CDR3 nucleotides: TGCAGCGTTGAGGGGGTTGGCACTGAAGCTTTCTTT.

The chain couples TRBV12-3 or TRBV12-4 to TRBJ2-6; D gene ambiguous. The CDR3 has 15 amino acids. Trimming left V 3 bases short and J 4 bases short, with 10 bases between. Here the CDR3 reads CASSLAVGGANVLTF. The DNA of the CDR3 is TGTGCCAGCAGTTTGGCGGTTGGCGGGGCCAACGTCCTGACTTTC.

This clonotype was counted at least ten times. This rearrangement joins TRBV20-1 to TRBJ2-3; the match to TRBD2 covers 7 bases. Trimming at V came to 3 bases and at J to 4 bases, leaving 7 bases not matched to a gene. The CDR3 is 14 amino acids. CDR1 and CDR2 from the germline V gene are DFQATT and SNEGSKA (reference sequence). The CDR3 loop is CSASGVAGADTQYF. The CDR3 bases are TGCAGTGCTAGTGGAGTAGCGGGCGCAGATACGCAGTATTTT.

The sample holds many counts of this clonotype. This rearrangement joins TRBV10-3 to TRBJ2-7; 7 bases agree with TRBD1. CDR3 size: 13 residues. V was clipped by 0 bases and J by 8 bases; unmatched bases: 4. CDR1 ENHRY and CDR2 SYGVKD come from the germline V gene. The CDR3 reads CAISESGQSKQYF. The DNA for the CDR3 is TGTGCCATCAGTGAGTCGGGACAGAGTAAGCAGTACTTC.

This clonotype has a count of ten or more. This CDR3 reads CSATPGYSNQPQHF. For the CDR3, the DNA is TGCAGTGCCACGCCGGGCTATAGCAATCAGCCCCAGCATTTT. The V and J genes are TRBV20-1 and TRBJ1-5; D not certain. Per germline, CDR1 DFQATT and CDR2 SNEGSKA (reference sequence). The CDR3 runs to 14 residues. Deletions cut 6 bases from V and 0 bases from J, with 12 bases between.

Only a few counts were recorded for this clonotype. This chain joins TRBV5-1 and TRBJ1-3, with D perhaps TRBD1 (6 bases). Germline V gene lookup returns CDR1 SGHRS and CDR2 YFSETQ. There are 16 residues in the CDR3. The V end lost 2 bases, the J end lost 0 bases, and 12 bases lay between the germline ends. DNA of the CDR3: TGCGCCAGCAGCTTAGTGGGGGCCCCCTCTGGAAACACCATATATTTT. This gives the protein CASSLVGAPSGNTIYF. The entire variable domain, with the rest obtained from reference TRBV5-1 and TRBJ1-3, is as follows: KAGVTQTPRYLIKTRGQQVTLSCSPISGHRSVSWYQQTPGQGLQFLFEYFSETQRNKGNFPGRFSGRQFSNSRSEMNVSTLELGDSALYLCASSLVGAPSGNTIYFGEGSWLTVV.

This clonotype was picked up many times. This chain's CDR3 is CASIQTSGSYNEQFF. The CDR3 nucleotides read TGTGCCAGCATCCAAACTAGCGGGAGCTACAATGAGCAGTTCTTC. This rearrangement joins TRBV6-6 to TRBJ2-1; 11 positions agree with TRBD2. V shed 7 bases, J shed 3 bases, and the junction held 5 bases outside the gene matches. CDR1 is MNHNY, CDR2 SVGAGI, per germline (reference sequence). The CDR3 covers 15 residues.

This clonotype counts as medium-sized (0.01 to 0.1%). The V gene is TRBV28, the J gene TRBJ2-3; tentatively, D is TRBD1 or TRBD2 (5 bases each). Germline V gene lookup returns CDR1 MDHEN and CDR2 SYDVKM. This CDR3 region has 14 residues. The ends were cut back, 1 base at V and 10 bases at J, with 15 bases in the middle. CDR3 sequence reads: CASSLYSGLVAQYF. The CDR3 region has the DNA TGTGCCAGCAGTTTATACTCGGGGCTAGTCGCGCAGTATTTT.

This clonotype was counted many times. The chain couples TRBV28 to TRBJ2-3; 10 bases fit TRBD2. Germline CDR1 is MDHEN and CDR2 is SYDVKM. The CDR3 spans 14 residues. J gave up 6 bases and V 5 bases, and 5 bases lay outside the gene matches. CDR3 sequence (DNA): TGTGCCAGCAGTGTCCTAGCGGGAGAGGATACGCAGTATTTT. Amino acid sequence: CASSVLAGEDTQYF.

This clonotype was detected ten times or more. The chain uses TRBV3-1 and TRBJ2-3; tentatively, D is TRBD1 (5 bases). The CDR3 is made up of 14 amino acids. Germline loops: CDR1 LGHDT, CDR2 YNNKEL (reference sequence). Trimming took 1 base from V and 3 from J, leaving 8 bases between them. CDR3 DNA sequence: TGTGCCAGCAGCCAAGTAACAGGAACAGATACGCAGTATTTT. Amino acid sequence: CASSQVTGTDTQYF.